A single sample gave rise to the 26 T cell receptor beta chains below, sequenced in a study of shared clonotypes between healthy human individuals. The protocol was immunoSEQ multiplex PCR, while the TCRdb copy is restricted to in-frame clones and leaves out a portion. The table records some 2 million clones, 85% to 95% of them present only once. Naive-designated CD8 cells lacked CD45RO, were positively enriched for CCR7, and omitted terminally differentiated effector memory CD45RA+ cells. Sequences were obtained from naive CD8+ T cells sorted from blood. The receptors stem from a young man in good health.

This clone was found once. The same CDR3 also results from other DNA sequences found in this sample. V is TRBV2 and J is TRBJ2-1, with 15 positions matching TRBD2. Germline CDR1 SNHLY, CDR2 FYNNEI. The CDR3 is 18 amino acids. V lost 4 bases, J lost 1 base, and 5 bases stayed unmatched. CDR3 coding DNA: TGTGCCAGCAGTGCGGGACTAGCGGGGGGTAGTTCCTACAATGAGCAGTTCTTC. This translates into CASSAGLAGGSSYNEQFF.

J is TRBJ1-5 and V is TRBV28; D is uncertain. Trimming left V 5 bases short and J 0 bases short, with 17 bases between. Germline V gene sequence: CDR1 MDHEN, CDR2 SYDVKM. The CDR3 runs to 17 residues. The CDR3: CASSAPEGFYSNQPQHF. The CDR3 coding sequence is TGTGCCAGCAGTGCGCCTGAGGGATTCTATAGCAATCAGCCCCAGCATTTT.

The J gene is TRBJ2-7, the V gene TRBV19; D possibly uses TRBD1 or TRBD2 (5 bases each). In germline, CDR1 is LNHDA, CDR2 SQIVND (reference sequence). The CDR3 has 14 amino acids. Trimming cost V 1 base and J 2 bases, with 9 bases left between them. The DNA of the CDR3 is TGTGCCAGTAGTATAGGAGGGGACCCCTACGAGCAGTACTTC. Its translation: CASSIGGDPYEQYF. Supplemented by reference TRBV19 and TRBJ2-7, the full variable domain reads DGGITQSPKYLFRKEGQNVTLSCEQNLNHDAMYWYRQDPGQGLRLIYYSQIVNDFQKGDIAEGYSVSREKKESFPLTVTSAQKNPTAFYLCASSIGGDPYEQYFGPGTRLTVT.

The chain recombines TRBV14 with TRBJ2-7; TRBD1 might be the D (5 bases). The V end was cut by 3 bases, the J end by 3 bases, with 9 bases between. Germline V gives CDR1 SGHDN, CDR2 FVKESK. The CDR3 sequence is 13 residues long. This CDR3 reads CASSQQGNYEQYF. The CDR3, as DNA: TGTGCCAGCAGCCAGCAGGGTAACTACGAGCAGTACTTC. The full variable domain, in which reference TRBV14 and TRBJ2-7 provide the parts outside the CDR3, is EAGVTQFPSHSVIEKGQTVTLRCDPISGHDNLYWYRRVMGKEIKFLLHFVKESKQDESGMPNNRFLAERTGGTYSTLKVQPAELEDSGVYFCASSQQGNYEQYFGPGTRLTVT.

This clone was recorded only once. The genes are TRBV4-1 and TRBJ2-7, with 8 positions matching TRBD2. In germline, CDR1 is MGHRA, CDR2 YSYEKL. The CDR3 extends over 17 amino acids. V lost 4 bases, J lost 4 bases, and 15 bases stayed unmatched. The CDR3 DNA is TGCGCCAGCAGCCCGGGAGGTGGTAGCGGGATGGGGTACGAGCAGTACTTC. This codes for CASSPGGGSGMGYEQYF.

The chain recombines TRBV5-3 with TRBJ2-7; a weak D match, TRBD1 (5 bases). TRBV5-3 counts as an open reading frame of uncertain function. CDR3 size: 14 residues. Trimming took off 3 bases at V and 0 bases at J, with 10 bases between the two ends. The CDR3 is CARSSDKPSYEQYF. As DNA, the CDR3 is TGTGCCAGAAGCTCGGACAAACCCTCCTACGAGCAGTACTTC.

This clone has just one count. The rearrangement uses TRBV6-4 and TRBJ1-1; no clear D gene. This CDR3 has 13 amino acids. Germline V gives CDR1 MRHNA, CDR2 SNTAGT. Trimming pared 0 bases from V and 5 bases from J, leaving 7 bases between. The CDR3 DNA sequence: TGTGCCAGCAGTGACTCAAGGTATACTGAAGCTTTCTTT. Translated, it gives CASSDSRYTEAFF.

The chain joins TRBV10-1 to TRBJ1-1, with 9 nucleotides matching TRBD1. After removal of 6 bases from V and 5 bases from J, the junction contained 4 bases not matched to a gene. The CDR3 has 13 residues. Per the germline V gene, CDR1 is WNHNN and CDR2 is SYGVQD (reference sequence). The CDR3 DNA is TGCGCCAGCAGGAGCGGGACAGGGACTGAAGCTTTCTTT. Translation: CASRSGTGTEAFF.

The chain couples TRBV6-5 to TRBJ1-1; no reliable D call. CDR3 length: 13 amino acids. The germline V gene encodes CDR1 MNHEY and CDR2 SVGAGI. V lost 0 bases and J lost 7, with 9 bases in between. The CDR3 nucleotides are TGTGCCAGCAGTTACTCTATAAGGTTTGAAGCTTTCTTT. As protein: CASSYSIRFEAFF.

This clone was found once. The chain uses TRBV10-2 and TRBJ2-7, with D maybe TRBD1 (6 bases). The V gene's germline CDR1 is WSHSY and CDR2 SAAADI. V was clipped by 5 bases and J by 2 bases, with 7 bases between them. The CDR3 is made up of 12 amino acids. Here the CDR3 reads CASSRTAYEQYF. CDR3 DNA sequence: TGCGCCAGCAGTAGGACAGCCTACGAGCAGTACTTC.

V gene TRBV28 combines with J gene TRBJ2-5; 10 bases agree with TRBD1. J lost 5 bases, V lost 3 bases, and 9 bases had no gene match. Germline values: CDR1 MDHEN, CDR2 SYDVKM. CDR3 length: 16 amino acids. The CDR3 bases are TGTGCCAGCAGTTTCCAAAAGACAGGGGGCTGGGAGACCCAGTACTTC. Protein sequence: CASSFQKTGGWETQYF. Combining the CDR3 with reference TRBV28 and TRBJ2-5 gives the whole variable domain DVKVTQSSRYLVKRTGEKVFLECVQDMDHENMFWYRQDPGLGLRLIYFSYDVKMKEKGDIPEGYSVSREKKERFSLILESASTNQTSMYLCASSFQKTGGWETQYFGPGTRLLVL.

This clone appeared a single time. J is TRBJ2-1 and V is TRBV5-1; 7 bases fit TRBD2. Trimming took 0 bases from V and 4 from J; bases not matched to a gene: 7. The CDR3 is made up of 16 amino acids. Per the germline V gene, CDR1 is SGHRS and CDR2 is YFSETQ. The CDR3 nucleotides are TGCGCCAGCAGCTTGGGTCTAGCGGTTAGTTACAATGAGCAGTTCTTC. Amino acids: CASSLGLAVSYNEQFF.

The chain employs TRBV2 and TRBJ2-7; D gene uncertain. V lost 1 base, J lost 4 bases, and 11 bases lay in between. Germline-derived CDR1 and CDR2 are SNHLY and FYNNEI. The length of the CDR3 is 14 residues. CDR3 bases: TGTGCCAGCAGTGAAGACAAGGGCTGGTACGAGCAGTACTTC. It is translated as CASSEDKGWYEQYF.

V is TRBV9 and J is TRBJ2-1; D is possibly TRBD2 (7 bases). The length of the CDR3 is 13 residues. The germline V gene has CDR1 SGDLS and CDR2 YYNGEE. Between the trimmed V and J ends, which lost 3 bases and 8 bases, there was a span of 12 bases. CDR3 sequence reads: CASSAGGGHEQFF. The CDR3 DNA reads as TGTGCCAGCAGCGCGGGGGGCGGGCATGAGCAGTTCTTC.

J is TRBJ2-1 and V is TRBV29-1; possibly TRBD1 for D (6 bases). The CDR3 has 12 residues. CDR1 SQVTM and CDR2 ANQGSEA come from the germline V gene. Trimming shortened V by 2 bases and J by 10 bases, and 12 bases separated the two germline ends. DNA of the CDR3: TGCAGCGTTGAAAACAGGGTGGACGAGCAGTTCTTC. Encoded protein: CSVENRVDEQFF.

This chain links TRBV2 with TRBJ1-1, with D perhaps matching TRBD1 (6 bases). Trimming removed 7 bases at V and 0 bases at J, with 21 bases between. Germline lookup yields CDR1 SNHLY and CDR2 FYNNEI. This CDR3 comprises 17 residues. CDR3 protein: CASNPTFLDSLNTEAFF. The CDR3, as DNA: TGTGCCAGCAACCCAACTTTCCTGGACAGCCTGAACACTGAAGCTTTCTTT.

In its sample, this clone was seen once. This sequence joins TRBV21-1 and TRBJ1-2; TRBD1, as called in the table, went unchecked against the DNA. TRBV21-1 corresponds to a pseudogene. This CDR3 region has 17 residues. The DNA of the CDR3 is TGTGCCAGCAGCAAGTATTGGGACATTTACCCTGGGTATGGCTACACCTTC. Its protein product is CASSKYWDIYPGYGYTF.

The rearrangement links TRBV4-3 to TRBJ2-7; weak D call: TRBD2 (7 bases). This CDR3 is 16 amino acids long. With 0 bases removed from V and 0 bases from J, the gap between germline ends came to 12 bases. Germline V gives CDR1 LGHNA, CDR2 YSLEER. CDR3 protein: CASSQDGGQSSYEQYF. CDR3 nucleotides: TGCGCCAGCAGCCAAGACGGGGGGCAGAGCTCCTACGAGCAGTACTTC.

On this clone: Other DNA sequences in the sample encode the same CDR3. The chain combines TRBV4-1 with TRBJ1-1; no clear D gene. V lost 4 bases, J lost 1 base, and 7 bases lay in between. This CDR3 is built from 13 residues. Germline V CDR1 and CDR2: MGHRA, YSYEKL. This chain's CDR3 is CASSPDTNTEAFF. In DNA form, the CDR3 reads TGCGCCAGCAGCCCAGACACGAACACTGAAGCTTTCTTT.

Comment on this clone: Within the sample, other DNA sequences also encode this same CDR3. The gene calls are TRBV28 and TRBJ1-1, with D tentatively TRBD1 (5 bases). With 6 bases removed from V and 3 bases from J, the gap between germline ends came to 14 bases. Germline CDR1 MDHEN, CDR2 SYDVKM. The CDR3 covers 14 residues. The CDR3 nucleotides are TGTGCCAGCAGCCTGGTTGGAGGGGACACTGAAGCTTTCTTT. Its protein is CASSLVGGDTEAFF. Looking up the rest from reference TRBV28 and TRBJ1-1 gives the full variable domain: DVKVTQSSRYLVKRTGEKVFLECVQDMDHENMFWYRQDPGLGLRLIYFSYDVKMKEKGDIPEGYSVSREKKERFSLILESASTNQTSMYLCASSLVGGDTEAFFGQGTRLTVV.

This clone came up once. The CDR3 spells CASSGLGGREETQYF. The CDR3 DNA reads as TGTGCCAGCAGTGGACTAGGGGGTAGGGAAGAGACCCAGTACTTC. V and J are TRBV25-1 and TRBJ2-5; tentatively, D is TRBD1 or TRBD2 (6 bases each). This CDR3 contains 15 residues. The germline V gene encodes CDR1 MGHDK and CDR2 SYGVNS. V was trimmed by 4 bases and J by 3 bases, leaving 15 bases between them.

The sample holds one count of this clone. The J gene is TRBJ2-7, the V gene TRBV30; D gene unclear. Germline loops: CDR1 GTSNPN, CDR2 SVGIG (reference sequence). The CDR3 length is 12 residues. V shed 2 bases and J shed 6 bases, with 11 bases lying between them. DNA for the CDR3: TGTGCCTGGAGTTTTGGTCGGGTCGAGCAGTACTTC. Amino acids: CAWSFGRVEQYF. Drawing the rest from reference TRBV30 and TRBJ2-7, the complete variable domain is SQTIHQWPATLVQPVGSPLSLECTVEGTSNPNLYWYRQAAGRGLQLLFYSVGIGQISSEVPQNLSASRPQDRQFILSSKKLLLSDSGFYLCAWSFGRVEQYFGPGTRLTVT.

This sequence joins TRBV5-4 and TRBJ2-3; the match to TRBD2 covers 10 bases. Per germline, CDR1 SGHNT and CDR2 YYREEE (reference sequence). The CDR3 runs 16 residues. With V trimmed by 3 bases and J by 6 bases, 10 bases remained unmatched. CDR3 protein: CASSWDLAGVSDTQYF. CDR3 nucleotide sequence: TGTGCCAGCAGCTGGGACCTAGCGGGAGTCTCGGATACGCAGTATTTT.

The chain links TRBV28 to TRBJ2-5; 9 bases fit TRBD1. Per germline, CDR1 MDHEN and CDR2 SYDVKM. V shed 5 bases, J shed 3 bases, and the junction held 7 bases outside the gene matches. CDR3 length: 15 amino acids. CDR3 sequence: CASSQPGQGKETQYF. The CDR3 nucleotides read TGTGCCAGCAGTCAACCGGGACAGGGAAAAGAGACCCAGTACTTC.

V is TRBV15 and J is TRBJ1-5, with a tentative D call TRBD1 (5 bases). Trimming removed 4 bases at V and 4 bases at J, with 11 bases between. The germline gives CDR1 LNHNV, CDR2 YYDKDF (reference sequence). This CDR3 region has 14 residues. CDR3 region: CATSTLQGNQPQHF. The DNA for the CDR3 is TGTGCCACCAGCACTCTGCAGGGTAATCAGCCCCAGCATTTT.

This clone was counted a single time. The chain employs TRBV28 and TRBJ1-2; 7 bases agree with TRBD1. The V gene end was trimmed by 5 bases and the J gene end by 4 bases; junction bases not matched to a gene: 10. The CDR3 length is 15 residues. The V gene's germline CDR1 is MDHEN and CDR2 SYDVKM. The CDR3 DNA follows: TGTGCCAGCAGTCCCAGGGGGGAAGGTGGCTATGGCTACACCTTC. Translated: CASSPRGEGGYGYTF.